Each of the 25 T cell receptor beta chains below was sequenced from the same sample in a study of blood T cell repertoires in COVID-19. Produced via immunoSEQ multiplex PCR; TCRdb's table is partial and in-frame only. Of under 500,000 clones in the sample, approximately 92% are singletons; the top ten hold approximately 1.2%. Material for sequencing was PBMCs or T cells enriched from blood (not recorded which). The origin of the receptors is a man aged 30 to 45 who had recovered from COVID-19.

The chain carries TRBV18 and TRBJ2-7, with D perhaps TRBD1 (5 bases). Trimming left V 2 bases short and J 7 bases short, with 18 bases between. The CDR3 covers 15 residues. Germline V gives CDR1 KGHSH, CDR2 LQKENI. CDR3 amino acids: CASSPEGNQGVEQYF. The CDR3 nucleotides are TGTGCCAGCTCACCAGAAGGGAACCAAGGGGTGGAGCAGTACTTC.

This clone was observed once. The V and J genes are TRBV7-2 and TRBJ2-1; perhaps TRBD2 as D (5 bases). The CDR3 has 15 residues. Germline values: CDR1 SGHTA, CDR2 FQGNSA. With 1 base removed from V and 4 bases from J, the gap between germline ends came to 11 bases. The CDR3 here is CASSLEAARYNEQFF. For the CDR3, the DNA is TGTGCCAGCAGCTTAGAAGCGGCAAGGTACAATGAGCAGTTCTTC.

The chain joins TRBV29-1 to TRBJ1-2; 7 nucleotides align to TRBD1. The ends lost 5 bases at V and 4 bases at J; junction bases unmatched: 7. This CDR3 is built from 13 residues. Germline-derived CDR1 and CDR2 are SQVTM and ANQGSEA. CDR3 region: CSVYGQEGYGYTF. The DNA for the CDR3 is TGCAGCGTTTACGGACAGGAGGGCTATGGCTACACCTTC.

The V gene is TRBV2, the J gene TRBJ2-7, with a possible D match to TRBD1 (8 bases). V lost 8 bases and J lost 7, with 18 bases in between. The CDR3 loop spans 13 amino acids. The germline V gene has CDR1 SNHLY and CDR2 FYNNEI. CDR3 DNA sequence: TGTGCCAGCCGGGAGGACAGGGCGGGGGAGCAGTACTTC. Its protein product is CASREDRAGEQYF.

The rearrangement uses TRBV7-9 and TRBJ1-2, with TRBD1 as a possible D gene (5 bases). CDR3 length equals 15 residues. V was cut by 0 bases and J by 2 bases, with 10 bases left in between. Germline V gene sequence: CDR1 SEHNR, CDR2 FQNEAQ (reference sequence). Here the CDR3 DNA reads TGTGCCAGCAGCTTAGCTGGGGCAGCCAACTATGGCTACACCTTC. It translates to CASSLAGAANYGYTF.

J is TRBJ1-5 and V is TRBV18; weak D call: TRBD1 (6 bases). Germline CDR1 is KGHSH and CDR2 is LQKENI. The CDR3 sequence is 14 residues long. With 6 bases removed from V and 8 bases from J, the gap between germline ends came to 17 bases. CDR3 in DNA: TGTGCCAGCTCCATACAGGGTATGACTGAGCCCCAGCATTTT. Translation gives CASSIQGMTEPQHF.

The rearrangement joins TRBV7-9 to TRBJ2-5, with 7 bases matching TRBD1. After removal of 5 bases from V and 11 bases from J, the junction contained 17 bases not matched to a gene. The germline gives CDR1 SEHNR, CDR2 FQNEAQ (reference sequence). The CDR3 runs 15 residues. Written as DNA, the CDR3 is TGTGCCAGCAGCGACCCAGGCCGGGGACAGCCTAGGCAGTACTTC. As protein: CASSDPGRGQPRQYF.

CDR3 region: CACSLYGYTF. The CDR3 DNA follows: TGTGCCTGCTCACTGTACGGCTACACCTTC. The chain carries TRBV6-5 and TRBJ1-2, with unresolved D. The CDR3 loop spans 10 amino acids. Between the trimmed V and J ends, which lost 11 bases and 8 bases, there was a span of 12 bases. CDR1 is MNHEY, CDR2 SVGAGI, per germline.

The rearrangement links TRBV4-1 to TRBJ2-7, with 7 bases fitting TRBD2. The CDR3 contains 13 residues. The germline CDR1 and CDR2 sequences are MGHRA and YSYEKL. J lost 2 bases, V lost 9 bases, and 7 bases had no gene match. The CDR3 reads CASGGEGTYEQYF. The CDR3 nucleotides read TGCGCCAGTGGGGGGGAGGGGACCTACGAGCAGTACTTC.

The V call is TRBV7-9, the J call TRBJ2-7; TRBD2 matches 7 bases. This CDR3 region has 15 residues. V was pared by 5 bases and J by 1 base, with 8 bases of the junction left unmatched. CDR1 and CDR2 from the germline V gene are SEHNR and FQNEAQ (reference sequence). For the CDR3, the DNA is TGTGCCAGCAGCAACCTGACTAGCTTGTCCTACGAGCAGTACTTC. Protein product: CASSNLTSLSYEQYF.

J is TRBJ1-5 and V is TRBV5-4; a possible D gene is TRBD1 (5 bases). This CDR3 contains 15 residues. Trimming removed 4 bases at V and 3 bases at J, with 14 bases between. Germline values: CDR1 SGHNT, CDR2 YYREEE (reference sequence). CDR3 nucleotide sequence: TGTGCCAGCAGCCCTCTCAGGGCATTCAATCAGCCCCAGCATTTT. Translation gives CASSPLRAFNQPQHF.

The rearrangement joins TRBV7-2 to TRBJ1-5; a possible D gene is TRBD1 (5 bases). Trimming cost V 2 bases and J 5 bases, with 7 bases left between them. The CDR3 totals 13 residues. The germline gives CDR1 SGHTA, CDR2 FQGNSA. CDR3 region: CASSLLRDQPQHF. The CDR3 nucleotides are TGTGCCAGCAGCTTACTCAGGGATCAGCCCCAGCATTTT.

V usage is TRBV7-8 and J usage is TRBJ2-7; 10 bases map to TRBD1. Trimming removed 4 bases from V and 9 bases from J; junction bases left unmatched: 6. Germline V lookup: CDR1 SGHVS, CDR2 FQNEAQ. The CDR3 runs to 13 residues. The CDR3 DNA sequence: TGTGCCAGCAGCTCGACAGGGGGCGTATTGCAGTACTTC. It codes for CASSSTGGVLQYF.

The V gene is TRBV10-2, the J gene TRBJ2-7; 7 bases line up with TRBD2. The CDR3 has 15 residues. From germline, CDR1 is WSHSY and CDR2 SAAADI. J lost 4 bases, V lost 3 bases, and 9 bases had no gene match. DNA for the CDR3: TGCGCCAGCAGTGATGGGCGGGAGTACGTGTACGAGCAGTACTTC. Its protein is CASSDGREYVYEQYF.

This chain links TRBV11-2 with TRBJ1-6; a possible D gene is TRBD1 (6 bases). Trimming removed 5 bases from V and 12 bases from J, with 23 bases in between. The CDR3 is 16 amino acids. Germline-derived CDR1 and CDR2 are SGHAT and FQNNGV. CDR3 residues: CASSIIPGTRKIPLHF. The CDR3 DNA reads TGTGCCAGCAGCATTATCCCCGGGACACGAAAAATACCCCTCCACTTT.

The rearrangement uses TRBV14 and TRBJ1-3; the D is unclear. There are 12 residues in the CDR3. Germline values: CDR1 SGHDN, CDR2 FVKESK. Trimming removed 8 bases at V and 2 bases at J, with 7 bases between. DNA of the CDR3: TGTGCCAGCCGCGGGCCTGGAAACACCATATATTTT. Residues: CASRGPGNTIYF.

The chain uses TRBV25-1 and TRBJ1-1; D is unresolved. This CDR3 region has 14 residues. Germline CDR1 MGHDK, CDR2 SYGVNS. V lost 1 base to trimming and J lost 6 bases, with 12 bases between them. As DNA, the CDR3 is TGTGCCAGCAGTGAATCGGCGGTTGGAGCTGAAGCTTTCTTT. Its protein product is CASSESAVGAEAFF.

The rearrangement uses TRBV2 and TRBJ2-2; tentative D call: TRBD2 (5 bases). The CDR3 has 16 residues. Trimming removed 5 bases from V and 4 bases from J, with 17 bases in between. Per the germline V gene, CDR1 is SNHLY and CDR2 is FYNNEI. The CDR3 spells CASSLTGGLSTGELFF. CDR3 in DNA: TGTGCCAGCAGTCTAACCGGCGGACTGAGCACCGGGGAGCTGTTTTTT.

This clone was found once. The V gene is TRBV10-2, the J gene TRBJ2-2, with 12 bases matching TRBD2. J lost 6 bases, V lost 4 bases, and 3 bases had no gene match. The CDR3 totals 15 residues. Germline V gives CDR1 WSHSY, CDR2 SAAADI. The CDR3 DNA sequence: TGCGCCAGCAGTGGGACTAGCGGGACGTCCGGGGAGCTGTTTTTT. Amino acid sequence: CASSGTSGTSGELFF.

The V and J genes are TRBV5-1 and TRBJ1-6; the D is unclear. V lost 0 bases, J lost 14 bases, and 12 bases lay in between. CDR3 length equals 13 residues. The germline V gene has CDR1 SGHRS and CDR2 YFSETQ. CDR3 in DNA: TGCGCCAGCAGCTTGGGGCCTGGCGGGTCCCTCCACTTT. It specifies CASSLGPGGSLHF.

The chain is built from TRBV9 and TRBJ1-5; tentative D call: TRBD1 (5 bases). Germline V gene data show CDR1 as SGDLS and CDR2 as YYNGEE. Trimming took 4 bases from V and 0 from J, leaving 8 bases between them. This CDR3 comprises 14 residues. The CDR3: CASSFGGSNQPQHF. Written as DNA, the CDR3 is TGTGCCAGCAGCTTCGGGGGTAGCAATCAGCCCCAGCATTTT.

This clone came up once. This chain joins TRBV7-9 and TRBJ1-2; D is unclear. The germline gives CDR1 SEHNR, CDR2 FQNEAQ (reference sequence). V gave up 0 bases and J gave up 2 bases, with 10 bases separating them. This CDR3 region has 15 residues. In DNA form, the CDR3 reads TGTGCCAGCAGCTTAGCGGGCAGCACCAACTATGGCTACACCTTC. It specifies CASSLAGSTNYGYTF.

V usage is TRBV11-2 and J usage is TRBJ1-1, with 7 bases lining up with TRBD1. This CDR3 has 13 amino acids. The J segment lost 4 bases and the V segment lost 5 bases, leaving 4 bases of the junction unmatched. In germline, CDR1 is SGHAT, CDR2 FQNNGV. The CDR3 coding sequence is TGTGCCAGCAGCCCGGACAGGACCACTGAAGCTTTCTTT. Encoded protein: CASSPDRTTEAFF.

DNA for the CDR3: TGTGCCAGCAGCATAGCGGGAGGGCTCCACGAGCAGTACTTC. It is translated as CASSIAGGLHEQYF. The rearrangement joins TRBV5-4 to TRBJ2-7, with 11 bases that match TRBD2. V shed 4 bases and J 5 bases; nucleotides not matched to a gene: 5. CDR1 is SGHNT and CDR2 is YYREEE in the germline V gene (reference sequence). The CDR3 contains 14 residues.

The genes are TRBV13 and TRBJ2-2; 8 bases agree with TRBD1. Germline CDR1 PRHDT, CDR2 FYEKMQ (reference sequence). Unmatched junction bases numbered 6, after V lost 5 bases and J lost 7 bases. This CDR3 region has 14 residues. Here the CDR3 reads CASSQGALDGELFF. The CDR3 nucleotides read TGTGCCAGCAGCCAGGGGGCGTTGGACGGGGAGCTGTTTTTT. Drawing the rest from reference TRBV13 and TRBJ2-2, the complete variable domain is AAGVIQSPRHLIKEKRETATLKCYPIPRHDTVYWYQQGPGQDPQFLISFYEKMQSDKGSIPDRFSAQQFSDYHSELNMSSLELGDSALYFCASSQGALDGELFFGEGSRLTVL.